The T cell receptor beta chain under discussion was sequenced for a study of human T cells and chemical hapten exposure. Study-wide background: Small pooled library volume differences chiefly drove per-sample TCR yield variation. Findings of the study overall: Unchanged with DPC sensitization were TCRs above 1 in 1000 frequency.

Unique molecular identifiers were affixed to discrete cDNA molecules within the library. Per the study methods: Samples contained a median of 95,638 TCRs, with a range of roughly 20,000 to 700,000. One entry per CDR3 protein results from TCRdb running MiXCR on the RACE reads. The V and J calls were not made by the authors but by TCRdb's processing. There are roughly 30,000 distinct CDR3 sequences in the sample; 6% to 7.5% occur only once, and under 10% lies in the top ten. This clonotype showed up many times. Antigen: not known. Time point in this sample: healthy volunteer bleed at 2 weeks. Researchers extracted total RNA from unfractionated whole blood. This receptor was obtained from a human donor in good health. Some clones in this sample may be carry-over from other donors' samples. The sample comprised whole blood.

The CDR3 sequence: CASSLRSQGSQGYTF. CDR3 DNA sequence: TGTGCCAGCAGTTTAAGGTCACAGGGAAGTCAGGGCTACACCTTC. The rearrangement uses TRBV28 and TRBJ1-2, with D maybe TRBD1 (6 bases). The CDR3 contains 15 residues. The V and J ends lost 2 bases and 8 bases respectively, with 18 bases between them. In germline, CDR1 is MDHEN, CDR2 SYDVKM.